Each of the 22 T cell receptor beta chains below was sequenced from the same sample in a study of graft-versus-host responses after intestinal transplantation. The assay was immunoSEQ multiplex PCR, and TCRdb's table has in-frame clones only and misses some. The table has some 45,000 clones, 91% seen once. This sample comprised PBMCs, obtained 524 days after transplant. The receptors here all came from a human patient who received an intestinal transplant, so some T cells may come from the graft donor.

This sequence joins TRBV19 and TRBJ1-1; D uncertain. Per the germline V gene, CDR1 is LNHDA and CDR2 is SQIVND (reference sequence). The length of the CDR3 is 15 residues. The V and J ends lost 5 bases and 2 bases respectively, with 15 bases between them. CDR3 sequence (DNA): TGTGCCAGTAGTCCTCAGCCCATTTATAACACTGAAGCTTTCTTT. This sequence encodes CASSPQPIYNTEAFF.

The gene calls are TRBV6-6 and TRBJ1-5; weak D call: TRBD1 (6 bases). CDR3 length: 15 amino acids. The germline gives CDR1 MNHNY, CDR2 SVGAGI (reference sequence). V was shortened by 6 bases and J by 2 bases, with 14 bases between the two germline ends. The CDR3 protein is CASRPDRWGNQPQHF. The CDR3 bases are TGTGCCAGCAGACCCGACAGGTGGGGCAATCAGCCCCAGCATTTT.

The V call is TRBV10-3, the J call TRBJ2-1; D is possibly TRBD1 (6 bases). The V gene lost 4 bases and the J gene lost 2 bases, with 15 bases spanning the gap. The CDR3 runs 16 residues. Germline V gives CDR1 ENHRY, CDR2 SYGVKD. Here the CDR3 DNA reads TGTGCCATCAGTGGGGGGCGGGCGCCCCCCTACAATGAGCAGTTCTTC. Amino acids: CAISGGRAPPYNEQFF.

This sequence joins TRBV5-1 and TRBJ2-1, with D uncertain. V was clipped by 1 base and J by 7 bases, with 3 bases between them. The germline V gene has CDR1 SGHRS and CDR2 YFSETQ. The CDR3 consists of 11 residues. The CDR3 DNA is TGCGCCAGCAGCTTGAAAAATGAGCAGTTCTTC. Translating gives CASSLKNEQFF. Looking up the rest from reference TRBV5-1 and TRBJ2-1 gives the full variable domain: KAGVTQTPRYLIKTRGQQVTLSCSPISGHRSVSWYQQTPGQGLQFLFEYFSETQRNKGNFPGRFSGRQFSNSRSEMNVSTLELGDSALYLCASSLKNEQFFGPGTRLTVL.

In nucleotides, the CDR3 is TGCGCCAGCAGCCCGACGAACACGAATGAAAAACTGTTTTTT. Protein product: CASSPTNTNEKLFF. The chain employs TRBV5-1 and TRBJ1-4; the D is unclear. The CDR3 is 14 amino acids. CDR1 is SGHRS and CDR2 is YFSETQ in the germline V gene. Trimming took off 4 bases at V and 5 bases at J, with 12 bases between the two ends.

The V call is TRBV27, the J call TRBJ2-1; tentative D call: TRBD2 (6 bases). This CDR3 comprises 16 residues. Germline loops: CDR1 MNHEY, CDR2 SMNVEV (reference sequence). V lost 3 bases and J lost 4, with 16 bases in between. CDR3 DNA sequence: TGTGCCAGCAGTTTTTTGTCCGGGAGAGCGTACAATGAGCAGTTCTTC. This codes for CASSFLSGRAYNEQFF.

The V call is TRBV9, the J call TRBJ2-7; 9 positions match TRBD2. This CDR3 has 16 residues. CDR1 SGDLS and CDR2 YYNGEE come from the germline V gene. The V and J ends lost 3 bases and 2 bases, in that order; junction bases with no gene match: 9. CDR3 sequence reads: CASSDPTSGGTYEQYF. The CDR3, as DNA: TGTGCCAGCAGCGATCCGACTAGCGGAGGCACCTACGAGCAGTACTTC.

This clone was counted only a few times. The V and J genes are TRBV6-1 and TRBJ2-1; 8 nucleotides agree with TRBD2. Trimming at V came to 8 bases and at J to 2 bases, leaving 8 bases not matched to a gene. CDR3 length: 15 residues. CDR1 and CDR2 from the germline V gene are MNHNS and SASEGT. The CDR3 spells CASRGGSRTYNEQFF. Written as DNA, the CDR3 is TGTGCCAGCCGGGGGGGCTCACGGACCTACAATGAGCAGTTCTTC.

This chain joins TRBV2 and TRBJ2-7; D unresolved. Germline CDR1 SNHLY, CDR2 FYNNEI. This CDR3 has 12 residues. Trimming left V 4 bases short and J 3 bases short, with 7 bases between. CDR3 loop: CASSVTVYEQYF. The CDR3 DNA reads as TGTGCCAGCAGTGTTACAGTCTACGAGCAGTACTTC.

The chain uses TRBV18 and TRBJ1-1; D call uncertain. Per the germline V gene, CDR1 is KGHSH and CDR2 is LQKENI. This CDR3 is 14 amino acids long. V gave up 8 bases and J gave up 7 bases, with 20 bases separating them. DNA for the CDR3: TGTGCCAGCACTTCAGCCTTCTCCACCTTTGAAGCTTTCTTT. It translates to CASTSAFSTFEAFF.

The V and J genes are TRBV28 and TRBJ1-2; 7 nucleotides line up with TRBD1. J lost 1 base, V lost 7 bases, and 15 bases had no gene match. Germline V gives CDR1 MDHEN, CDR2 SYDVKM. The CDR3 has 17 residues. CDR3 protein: CASTPPGQSYFNYGYTF. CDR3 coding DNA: TGTGCCAGCACCCCTCCGGGACAGAGTTACTTTAACTATGGCTACACCTTC.

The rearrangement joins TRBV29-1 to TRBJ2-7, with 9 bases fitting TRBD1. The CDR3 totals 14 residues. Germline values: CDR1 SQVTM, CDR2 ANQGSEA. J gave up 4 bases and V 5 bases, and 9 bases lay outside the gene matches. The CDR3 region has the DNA TGCAGCGTTACCGGGACAGGGCATATGTACGAGCAGTACTTC. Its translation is CSVTGTGHMYEQYF.

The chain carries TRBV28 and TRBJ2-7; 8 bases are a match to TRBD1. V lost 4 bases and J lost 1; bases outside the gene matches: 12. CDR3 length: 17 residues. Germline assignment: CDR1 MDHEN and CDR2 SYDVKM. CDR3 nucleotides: TGTGCCAGCAGTTCCCCGGGACAGGCGACTTGGTCCTACGAGCAGTACTTC. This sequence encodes CASSSPGQATWSYEQYF.

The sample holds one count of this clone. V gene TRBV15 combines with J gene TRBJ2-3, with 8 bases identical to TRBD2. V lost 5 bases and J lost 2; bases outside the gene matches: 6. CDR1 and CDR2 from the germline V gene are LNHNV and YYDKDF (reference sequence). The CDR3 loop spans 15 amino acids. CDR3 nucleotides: TGTGCCACCAGCCAACGGCGGGAGGCCACAGATACGCAGTATTTT. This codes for CATSQRREATDTQYF.

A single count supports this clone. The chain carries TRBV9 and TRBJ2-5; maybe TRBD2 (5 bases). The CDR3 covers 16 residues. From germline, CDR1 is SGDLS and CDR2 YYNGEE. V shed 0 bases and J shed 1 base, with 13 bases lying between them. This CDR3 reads CASSVGTGSSQETQYF. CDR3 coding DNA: TGTGCCAGCAGCGTAGGGACTGGTAGCTCCCAAGAGACCCAGTACTTC.

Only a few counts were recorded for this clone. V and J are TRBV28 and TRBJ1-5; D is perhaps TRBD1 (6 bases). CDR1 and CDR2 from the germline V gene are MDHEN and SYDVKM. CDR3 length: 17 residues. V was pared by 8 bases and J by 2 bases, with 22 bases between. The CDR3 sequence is CASARGLGDIGNQPQHF. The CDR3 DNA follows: TGTGCCAGCGCCAGGGGCTTAGGGGATATTGGCAATCAGCCCCAGCATTTT. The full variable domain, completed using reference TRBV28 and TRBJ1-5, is DVKVTQSSRYLVKRTGEKVFLECVQDMDHENMFWYRQDPGLGLRLIYFSYDVKMKEKGDIPEGYSVSREKKERFSLILESASTNQTSMYLCASARGLGDIGNQPQHFGDGTRLSIL.

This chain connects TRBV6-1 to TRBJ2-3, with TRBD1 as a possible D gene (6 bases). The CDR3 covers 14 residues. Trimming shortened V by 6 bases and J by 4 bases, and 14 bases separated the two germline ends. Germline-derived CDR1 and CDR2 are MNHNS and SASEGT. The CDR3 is CASRTQGSADTQYF. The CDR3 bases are TGTGCCAGCAGAACACAGGGAAGCGCAGATACGCAGTATTTT.

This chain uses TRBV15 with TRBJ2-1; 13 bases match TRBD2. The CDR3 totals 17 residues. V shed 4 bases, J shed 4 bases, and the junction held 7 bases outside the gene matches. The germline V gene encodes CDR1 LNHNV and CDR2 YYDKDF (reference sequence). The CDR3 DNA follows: TGTGCCACCAGCAAGACTAGCGGGAGGAATCCGTACAATGAGCAGTTCTTC. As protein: CATSKTSGRNPYNEQFF. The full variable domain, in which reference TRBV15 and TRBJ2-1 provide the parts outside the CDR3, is DAMVIQNPRYQVTQFGKPVTLSCSQTLNHNVMYWYQQKSSQAPKLLFHYYDKDFNNEADTPDNFQSRRPNTSFCFLDIRSPGLGDTAMYLCATSKTSGRNPYNEQFFGPGTRLTVL.

The DNA of the CDR3 is TGCGCCAGCAGCCCGGGACTCGTCTACAATGAGCAGTTCTTC. This codes for CASSPGLVYNEQFF. This chain joins TRBV5-1 and TRBJ2-1; D might be TRBD2 (6 bases). V was cut by 4 bases and J by 3 bases, with 11 bases left in between. The CDR3 runs to 14 residues. Germline loops: CDR1 SGHRS, CDR2 YFSETQ.

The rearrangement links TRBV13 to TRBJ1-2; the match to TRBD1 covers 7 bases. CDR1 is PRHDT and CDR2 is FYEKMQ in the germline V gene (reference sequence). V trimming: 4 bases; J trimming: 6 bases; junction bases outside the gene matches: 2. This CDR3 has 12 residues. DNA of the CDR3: TGTGCCAGCAGCTACGACAGGGATGGCTACACCTTC. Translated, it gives CASSYDRDGYTF.

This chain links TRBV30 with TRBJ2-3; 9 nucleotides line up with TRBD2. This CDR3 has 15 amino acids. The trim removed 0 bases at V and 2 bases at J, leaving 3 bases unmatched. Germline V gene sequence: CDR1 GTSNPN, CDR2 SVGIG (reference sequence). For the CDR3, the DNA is TGTGCCTGGAGTGTGGCTAGCGGGACCACAGATACGCAGTATTTT. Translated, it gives CAWSVASGTTDTQYF.

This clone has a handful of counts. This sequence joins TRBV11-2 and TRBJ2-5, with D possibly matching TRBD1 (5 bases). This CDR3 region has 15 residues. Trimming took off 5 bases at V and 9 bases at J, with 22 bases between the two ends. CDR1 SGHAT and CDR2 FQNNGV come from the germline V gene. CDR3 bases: TGTGCCAGCAGCCTCCCCAAGGGGCAGGTAGGAGCCCAGTACTTC. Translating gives CASSLPKGQVGAQYF. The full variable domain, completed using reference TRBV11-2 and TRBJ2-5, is EAGVAQSPRYKIIEKRQSVAFWCNPISGHATLYWYQQILGQGPKLLIQFQNNGVVDDSQLPKDRFSAERLKGVDSTLKIQPAKLEDSAVYLCASSLPKGQVGAQYFGPGTRLLVL.